The 21 T cell receptor beta chains below all came from one sample that was sequenced in a study of blood T cells in healthy people across ages. Sample-barcoded 5' priming and a J-beta primer mix drove a second PCR of about 6 to 11 cycles. MiXCR was run by TCRdb on the 5' RACE reads, yielding one entry per CDR3 protein. The profile covers more than 750,000 distinct CDR3 sequences, with roughly 29% appearing a single time and approximately 10% taken by the ten largest. These sequences were also reported in another study, on T cells of mothers and their children.

The sample comprised blood. These TCRs come from a middle-aged woman in good health.

J is TRBJ2-2 and V is TRBV28; D uncertain. The CDR3 consists of 12 residues. V was clipped by 6 bases and J by 1 base, with 3 bases between them. CDR1 is MDHEN and CDR2 is SYDVKM in the germline V gene. The CDR3 DNA is TGTGCCAGCAGGCGGAACACCGGGGAGCTGTTTTTT. It translates to CASRRNTGELFF.

The table lists this clonotype with many counts. The chain recombines TRBV28 with TRBJ2-7; a weak D match, TRBD2 (6 bases). Trimming removed 7 bases from V and 3 bases from J, with 19 bases in between. Per the germline V gene, CDR1 is MDHEN and CDR2 is SYDVKM. The CDR3 loop spans 15 amino acids. CDR3 amino acids: CASTASGFALYEQYF. The CDR3 nucleotides read TGTGCCAGCACCGCCAGCGGGTTCGCCCTCTACGAGCAGTACTTC.

This clonotype was detected only a few times. The chain has TRBV13 and TRBJ2-7, with unresolved D. CDR1 and CDR2 from the germline V gene are PRHDT and FYEKMQ (reference sequence). The CDR3 spans 12 residues. V lost 2 bases, J lost 6 bases, and 8 bases lay in between. The CDR3 sequence is CASSLQRAEQYF. The CDR3 DNA reads as TGTGCCAGCAGCTTACAGAGAGCCGAGCAGTACTTC.

V and J are TRBV10-3 and TRBJ1-2; D is unclear. Germline values: CDR1 ENHRY, CDR2 SYGVKD. Trimming shortened V by 4 bases and J by 4 bases, and 10 bases separated the two germline ends. This CDR3 spans 13 amino acids. The CDR3 region is CAISVDASYGYTF. As DNA, the CDR3 is TGTGCCATCAGTGTAGACGCCAGCTATGGCTACACCTTC.

The V call is TRBV5-1, the J call TRBJ1-5; possible D gene TRBD1, 5 bases. The V end lost 0 bases, the J end lost 0 bases, and 10 bases lay between the germline ends. CDR1 and CDR2 (germline): SGHRS, YFSETQ. There are 16 residues in the CDR3. CDR3 region: CASSLEPGTSNQPQHF. The CDR3 DNA reads TGCGCCAGCAGCTTGGAACCGGGGACTAGCAATCAGCCCCAGCATTTT.

This clonotype has ten or more counts. The chain has TRBV7-9 and TRBJ2-7; 11 nucleotides match TRBD2. With V trimmed by 8 bases and J by 0 bases, 12 bases remained unmatched. The CDR3 contains 17 residues. CDR1 is SEHNR and CDR2 is FQNEAQ in the germline V gene (reference sequence). CDR3 nucleotide sequence: TGTGCCAGCCAGCAACTAGCGGGGGCCGCTAGCTCCTACGAGCAGTACTTC. Its protein product is CASQQLAGAASSYEQYF.

This clonotype was observed a handful of times. The rearrangement joins TRBV20-1 to TRBJ1-4; 10 bases map to TRBD1. J lost 5 bases, V lost 6 bases, and 3 bases had no gene match. Germline V gives CDR1 DFQATT, CDR2 SNEGSKA (reference sequence). The CDR3 totals 13 residues. CDR3 sequence: CSARDRGNEKLFF. Here the CDR3 DNA reads TGCAGTGCCCGGGACAGGGGAAATGAAAAACTGTTTTTT.

The chain couples TRBV5-1 to TRBJ2-1, with D unclear. Germline lookup yields CDR1 SGHRS and CDR2 YFSETQ. Trimming removed 0 bases from V and 8 bases from J, with 9 bases in between. The CDR3 has 13 amino acids. CDR3 coding DNA: TGCGCCAGCAGCTTGGCGACACACGATGAGCAGTTCTTC. Its translation: CASSLATHDEQFF.

The chain joins TRBV14 to TRBJ2-7; weak D call: TRBD1 (5 bases). CDR1 and CDR2 from the germline V gene are SGHDN and FVKESK. Deletions cut 4 bases from V and 2 bases from J, with 12 bases between. The CDR3 spans 14 residues. CDR3 DNA sequence: TGTGCCAGCAGCCCGGCAGGGCGTACCTACGAGCAGTACTTC. It encodes CASSPAGRTYEQYF.

Concerning this clonotype: One end of the junction is discordant with germline, which a read error may explain. The chain has TRBV4-1 and TRBJ1-1, with D possibly matching TRBD1 (6 bases). This CDR3 region has 17 residues. Germline CDR1 reads MGHRA; CDR2 reads YSYEKL. The CDR3 loop is CASTQGGLGLMNTEAFF. The DNA of the CDR3 is TGCGCCAGCACCCAAGGGGGATTGGGACTGATGAACACTGAAGCTTTCTTT.

This clonotype occurred many times. The chain links TRBV7-8 to TRBJ1-5; D is unclear. The CDR3 consists of 13 residues. Germline CDR1 and CDR2: SGHVS and FQNEAQ. Trimming stripped 0 bases from V and 10 bases from J, with 10 bases between. The CDR3 sequence is CASSLALAQPQHF. CDR3 coding DNA: TGTGCCAGCAGCTTAGCACTTGCCCAACCCCAGCATTTT.

This clonotype was found many times. V gene TRBV7-2 combines with J gene TRBJ2-3; tentative D call: TRBD2 (5 bases). The CDR3 runs 15 residues. V was shortened by 6 bases and J by 2 bases, with 15 bases between the two germline ends. Germline V gene data show CDR1 as SGHTA and CDR2 as FQGNSA. The CDR3 sequence: CASSFVGGSTDTQYF. The CDR3 DNA reads TGTGCCAGCAGTTTTGTTGGAGGATCCACAGATACGCAGTATTTT.

A few counts support this clonotype. The chain carries TRBV12-3 or TRBV12-4 and TRBJ1-2, with TRBD1 matching 7 bases. Trimming removed 3 bases from V and 4 bases from J; junction bases left unmatched: 14. The CDR3 is 17 residues long. The CDR3 bases are TGTGCCAGCAGTTTCGACAGGGCCCTACCCTCTAGCTATGGCTACACCTTC. Its protein is CASSFDRALPSSYGYTF.

The table lists this clonotype with a few counts. The chain has TRBV20-1 and TRBJ2-7; 11 bases map to TRBD2. Germline values: CDR1 DFQATT, CDR2 SNEGSKA (reference sequence). V was pared by 0 bases and J by 2 bases, with 6 bases of the junction left unmatched. This CDR3 contains 16 residues. This CDR3 is CSARDRLAGNPYEQYF. The CDR3 bases are TGCAGTGCTAGAGATAGACTAGCGGGGAATCCCTACGAGCAGTACTTC.

This clonotype came up many times. The V call is TRBV6-2 or TRBV6-3, the J call TRBJ2-5; TRBD2 matches at 10 bases. The J segment lost 5 bases and the V segment lost 3 bases, leaving 3 bases of the junction unmatched. The length of the CDR3 is 14 residues. Germline CDR1 is MNHEY and CDR2 is SVGEGT. The CDR3 sequence: CASSYSGGPETQYF. The DNA of the CDR3 is TGTGCCAGCAGTTATAGCGGGGGGCCGGAGACCCAGTACTTC.

Concerning this clonotype itself: A much larger clone lies one base from this, so it may be a read error. The V call is TRBV25-1, the J call TRBJ1-2; maybe TRBD1 (6 bases). V was pared by 6 bases and J by 4 bases, with 15 bases between. The CDR3 runs 14 residues. Per the germline V gene, CDR1 is MGHDK and CDR2 is SYGVNS. The DNA for the CDR3 is TGTGCCAGCAGGGAGACAGTCAGGGGCTATGGCTACACCTTC. Its protein is CASRETVRGYGYTF.

This clonotype has ten or more counts. CDR3 DNA: TGCAGTGCTAGAGACGTACAGGTGACCTACGAGCAGTACTTC. This encodes CSARDVQVTYEQYF. This sequence joins TRBV20-1 and TRBJ2-7, with D tentatively TRBD1 (5 bases). Trimming removed 0 bases from V and 2 bases from J, with 11 bases in between. Germline CDR1 is DFQATT and CDR2 is SNEGSKA (reference sequence). The CDR3 runs 14 residues.

This clonotype has a count of ten or more. This rearrangement joins TRBV6-4 to TRBJ2-3, with D possibly matching TRBD1 (5 bases). V lost 0 bases to trimming and J lost 2 bases, with 6 bases between them. Germline values: CDR1 MRHNA, CDR2 SNTAGT. The CDR3 has 14 residues. CDR3 amino acids: CASSDSGDTDTQYF. Here the CDR3 DNA reads TGTGCCAGCAGTGACTCAGGGGACACAGATACGCAGTATTTT.

There are a few counts of this clonotype. The CDR3 region is CASSSPPAQSFRNEQFF. CDR3 DNA sequence: TGCGCCAGCAGCTCCCCCCCGGCGCAGTCGTTTCGGAATGAGCAGTTCTTC. The rearrangement links TRBV5-1 to TRBJ2-1; unclear D gene. This CDR3 is built from 17 residues. Trimming took 3 bases from V and 7 from J, leaving 23 bases between them. Germline-derived CDR1 and CDR2 are SGHRS and YFSETQ.

The chain couples TRBV28 to TRBJ1-1; 10 bases are shared with TRBD1. The V gene's germline CDR1 is MDHEN and CDR2 SYDVKM. The J segment lost 6 bases and the V segment lost 8 bases, leaving 9 bases of the junction unmatched. CDR3 length equals 14 residues. The CDR3 region has the DNA TGTGCCAGCCCCAGGACAGGGGGTAATCCTGAAGCTTTCTTT. As protein: CASPRTGGNPEAFF.

The chain has TRBV20-1 and TRBJ2-4, with 9 bases aligning to TRBD2. The closer fit of TRBJ2-7 to the DNA end suggests the J call may be wrong. This CDR3 comprises 15 residues. Germline CDR1 reads DFQATT; CDR2 reads SNEGSKA (reference sequence). As DNA, the CDR3 is TGCAGTGCTAGAGACCCTAGCGGGGAAACGTACGAGCAGTACTTC. Its protein is CSARDPSGETYEQYF.